This T cell receptor (beta chain) emerged from a study of Graves' ophthalmopathy and Graves' hyperthyroidism. This clonotype was counted ten times or more. The V gene lost 9 bases and the J gene lost 0 bases, with 15 bases spanning the gap. This CDR3 spans 15 amino acids. In germline, CDR1 is LNHDA, CDR2 SQIVND (reference sequence). Researchers took RNA transcripts and amplified TCR beta CDR3 regions from them. The first round was an RT-PCR with HTBI primers, and the second round was a multiplex PCR. TCRdb itself ran the multiplex PCR reads through MiXCR, one entry per CDR3 protein. The table records some 380,000 distinct CDR3 sequences, approximately 15% of them present only once.

This TCR was sampled from a woman aged 18-30 years with stable Graves' hyperthyroidism. This chain uses TRBV19 with TRBJ1-3, with D perhaps matching TRBD1 (5 bases). Sequenced sample: peripheral blood. CDR3 protein: CASQRQGFSGNTIYF. CDR3 sequence (DNA): TGTGCCAGCCAACGGCAGGGTTTCTCTGGAAACACCATATATTTT.